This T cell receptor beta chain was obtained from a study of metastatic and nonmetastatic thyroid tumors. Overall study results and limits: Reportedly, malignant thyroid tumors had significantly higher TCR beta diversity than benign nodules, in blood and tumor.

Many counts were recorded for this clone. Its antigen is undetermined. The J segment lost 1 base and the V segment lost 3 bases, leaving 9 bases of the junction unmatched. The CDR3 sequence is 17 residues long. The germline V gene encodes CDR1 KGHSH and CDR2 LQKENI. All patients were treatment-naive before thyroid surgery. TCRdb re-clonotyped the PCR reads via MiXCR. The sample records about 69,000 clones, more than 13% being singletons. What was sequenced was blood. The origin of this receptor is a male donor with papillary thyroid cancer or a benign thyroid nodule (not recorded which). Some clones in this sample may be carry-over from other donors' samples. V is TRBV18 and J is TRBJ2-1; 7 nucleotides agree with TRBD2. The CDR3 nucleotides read TGTGCCAGCTCACCTTTGGGGGGGAGTGGATCCTACAATGAGCAGTTCTTC. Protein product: CASSPLGGSGSYNEQFF.